Described below is a single T cell receptor (beta chain) sequence and its context. Its antigen is still unknown. The donors formed part of the 120-subject validation cohort, distinct from the 666-subject first cohort. Measured with immunoSEQ multiplex PCR; TCRdb has only the in-frame clones, and not every one. The repertoire holds about 270,000 clones, with 65% to 90% as singletons. The data are from a study of cytomegalovirus exposure and HLA in healthy donors. Study-wide points: In the 120 or so validation repertoires, under 95% of cluster scores exceeded 0, per a later analysis.

CDR3 length: 16 residues. CDR1 is SGHRS, CDR2 YFSETQ, per germline. Between the trimmed V and J ends, which lost 4 bases and 4 bases, there was a span of 21 bases. This TCR was sampled from a woman between 18 and 29 years old in good health and CMV-seronegative. Sequenced input: PBMCs. The rearrangement joins TRBV5-1 to TRBJ2-7; weak D call: TRBD2 (6 bases). The CDR3 sequence: CASSQIDGGAGYEQYF. The CDR3 DNA reads TGCGCCAGCAGCCAGATCGACGGAGGTGCGGGATACGAGCAGTACTTC. The variable domain in full, completed from reference TRBV5-1 and TRBJ2-7, reads KAGVTQTPRYLIKTRGQQVTLSCSPISGHRSVSWYQQTPGQGLQFLFEYFSETQRNKGNFPGRFSGRQFSNSRSEMNVSTLELGDSALYLCASSQIDGGAGYEQYFGPGTRLTVT.